These T cell receptor beta chains were read from a single sample in a study of neoadjuvant anti-PD-1 for oral cavity cancer. Produced via immunoSEQ multiplex PCR; TCRdb's table is partial and in-frame only. The data contain about 23,000 clones, 27% of them singletons. Sequenced here: tumor tissue, sampled after nivolumab (anti-PD-1) treatment. These receptor sequences come from a person between 35 and 79 years old with oral cavity squamous cell carcinoma. Both conserved end residues are part of each CDR3. D genes are given only for firm matches. Size tells how often a clone was seen (once, few, many) or the class of an expanded clone, and some rows leave it out.

J,size,D,length,V,DNA,CDR3
TRBJ1-2,.,.,12,TRBV6-5,TGTGCCAGCAGCCTAACCGGTTATGGCTACACCTTC,CASSLTGYGYTF
TRBJ1-1,few,.,14,TRBV4-2,TGTGCCAGCAGCCAGGTAGGGGCTGGAACTGAAGCTTTCTTT,CASSQVGAGTEAFF
TRBJ2-7,once,.,13,TRBV28,TGTGCCAGCAGTCCGGGATCCACCTACGAGCAGTACTTC,CASSPGSTYEQYF
TRBJ1-5,many,.,13,TRBV30,TGTGCCTGGGGGGACGGCTACAATCAGCCCCAGCATTTT,CAWGDGYNQPQHF
TRBJ1-2,.,TRBD1,14,TRBV25-1,TGTGCCAGCAGTGGGACAGGGCAGGCCTATGGCTACACCTTC,CASSGTGQAYGYTF
TRBJ2-7,.,.,12,TRBV9,TGTGCCAGCAGCAAGAGGGGATACGAGCAGTACTTC,CASSKRGYEQYF
TRBJ2-7,few,TRBD1,12,TRBV30,TGTGCCTGGTCGAGACAGGGAGCCGAGCAGTACTTC,CAWSRQGAEQYF
TRBJ2-2,few,TRBD1,15,TRBV5-1,TGCGCCAGCAGCTCGATGACAGGGGACACCGGGGAGCTGTTTTTT,CASSSMTGDTGELFF
TRBJ1-1,few,TRBD1,14,TRBV6-5,TGTGCCAGCAGTGTCCAGGGGGGTTTCACTGAAGCTTTCTTT,CASSVQGGFTEAFF
TRBJ2-3,.,.,14,TRBV29-1,TGCAGCGTGACACGCGGAGAGGTCACAGATACGCAGTATTTT,CSVTRGEVTDTQYF
TRBJ1-6,.,.,12,TRBV4-1,TGTGCCAGCAGCCAAGAGGTTTCACCCCTCCACTTT,CASSQEVSPLHF
TRBJ2-3,.,TRBD2,15,TRBV6-4,TGTGCCAGCAGTGCCACTAGCGGGGGCACAGATACGCAGTATTTT,CASSATSGGTDTQYF
TRBJ1-4,.,.,17,TRBV7-9,TGTGCCAGCAGCTTCATCAGGGTATCTTCAACTAATGAAAAACTGTTTTTT,CASSFIRVSSTNEKLFF
TRBJ1-5,medium-sized,.,13,TRBV9,TGTGCCAGCAGCGTGTGGGGTTCTCAGCCCCAGCATTTT,CASSVWGSQPQHF
TRBJ1-2,.,.,14,TRBV6-1,TGTGCCAGCAGTGAAGCGGGGCAGGGAGATGGCTACACCTTC,CASSEAGQGDGYTF
TRBJ2-5,.,TRBD2,12,TRBV6-6,TGTGCCAGCAGCGCCGGGGGGTCGACCCAGTACTTC,CASSAGGSTQYF
TRBJ2-6,medium-sized,.,14,TRBV11-2,TGTGCCAGCAGCTTACCCTCTGGGGCCAACGTCCTGACTTTC,CASSLPSGANVLTF
TRBJ2-5,.,.,13,TRBV19,TGTGCCAGTAGTCGTACAGCCTCGGAGACCCAGTACTTC,CASSRTASETQYF
TRBJ1-6,few,TRBD1,15,TRBV7-9,TGTGCCAGCAGCTCCTCCTTAGGGGGCTCGGGACCCCTCCACTTT,CASSSSLGGSGPLHF
TRBJ1-1,few,TRBD1,13,TRBV13,TGTGCCAGCAACTTACCAGGGGGCTCTGAAGCTTTCTTT,CASNLPGGSEAFF
TRBJ2-5,few,TRBD1,15,TRBV11-2,TGTGCCAGCAGCTTAGGTCACAGGGGGCAAGAGACCCAGTACTTC,CASSLGHRGQETQYF
TRBJ2-7,.,.,13,TRBV7-2,TGTGCCAGCAGTCAAAGGGGGGGCTACGAGCAGTACTTC,CASSQRGGYEQYF
TRBJ2-7,few,TRBD2,14,TRBV7-3,TGTGCCAGCAGCAAAGGGACTAGCGGTACCGAGCAGTACTTC,CASSKGTSGTEQYF
TRBJ1-3,.,.,17,TRBV18,TGTGCCAGCTCACTGCTAGGAACAGGAGACTCTGGAAACACCATATATTTT,CASSLLGTGDSGNTIYF
TRBJ1-2,few,.,15,TRBV5-6,TGTGCCAGCAGCTTGGACCTAACAGGAGACTATGGCTACACCTTC,CASSLDLTGDYGYTF
TRBJ2-7,once,.,16,TRBV5-1,TGCGCCAGCAGCCCGAGGGGACGGGGAAGTACCTACGAGCAGTACTTC,CASSPRGRGSTYEQYF
TRBJ2-3,.,.,13,TRBV9,TGTGCCAGCAGCGTAGGATTTGGAGATACGCAGTATTTT,CASSVGFGDTQYF
TRBJ1-1,.,.,16,TRBV7-3,TGTGCCAGCAGCTTATATTCGGGCGGTTTGAACACTGAAGCTTTCTTT,CASSLYSGGLNTEAFF
TRBJ1-6,.,.,15,TRBV4-1,TGCGCCAGCAGCCAAGTCGGCAGCAAGAATTCACCCCTCCACTTT,CASSQVGSKNSPLHF
TRBJ1-1,.,TRBD1,16,TRBV7-6,TGTGCCAGCAGCTTACGGGCGGGGACAGGGGCGGGAGAAGCTTTCTTT,CASSLRAGTGAGEAFF
TRBJ1-2,few,.,14,TRBV27,TGTGCCAGCAGTACCAGGGAACCTGTGGATGGCTACACCTTC,CASSTREPVDGYTF
TRBJ1-1,.,.,16,TRBV11-2,TGTGCCAGCAGCTTAGTTCTAGGGCAGGGGAACACTGAAGCTTTCTTT,CASSLVLGQGNTEAFF
TRBJ2-1,few,TRBD2,17,TRBV9,TGTGCCAGCAGCGCGGGACTAGCGGGAGGATCCTACAATGAGCAGTTCTTC,CASSAGLAGGSYNEQFF
TRBJ2-7,many,.,15,TRBV19,TGTGCCAGTAGCCCACCCCGTGGGGGCTCGTACGAGCAGTACTTC,CASSPPRGGSYEQYF
TRBJ1-1,few,.,13,TRBV5-1,TGCGCCAGCAGCTTGGGTGCGAACACTGAAGCTTTCTTT,CASSLGANTEAFF
TRBJ2-3,medium-sized,.,17,TRBV11-2,TGTGCCAGCAGCTTAGGAGCTACCCAGGCCGGACCAGATACGCAGTATTTT,CASSLGATQAGPDTQYF
TRBJ2-7,.,.,12,TRBV18,TGTGCCAGCTCACCCACGGCGGACGAGCAGTACTTC,CASSPTADEQYF
TRBJ2-7,.,TRBD2,16,TRBV6-5,TGTGCCAGCAGTTACTCGAGCACCAGCGGGAGACGCGAGCAGTACTTC,CASSYSSTSGRREQYF
TRBJ2-7,few,.,15,TRBV5-1,TGCGCCAGCAGCTTGGGGGGGACCTCCAACTACGAGCAGTACTTC,CASSLGGTSNYEQYF
TRBJ1-6,.,.,15,TRBV5-1,TGCGCCAGCAGCTTTACAGACTCATTTAATTCACCCCTCCACTTT,CASSFTDSFNSPLHF
TRBJ1-1,few,TRBD1,15,TRBV5-8,TGTGCCAGCAGCCGAAGGGACAGGGATAACACTGAAGCTTTCTTT,CASSRRDRDNTEAFF
TRBJ1-1,.,TRBD1,16,TRBV28,TGTGCCAGCAGTACCTCGACAGGGTCGATGAACACTGAAGCTTTCTTT,CASSTSTGSMNTEAFF
TRBJ2-7,.,.,15,TRBV18,TGTGCCAGCTCACCACCGAGTAGGACAGCCTACGAGCAGTACTTC,CASSPPSRTAYEQYF
TRBJ2-5,few,.,14,TRBV29-1,TGCAGCGTTGAATTAACCAGGGCCCAAGAGACCCAGTACTTC,CSVELTRAQETQYF
TRBJ1-5,few,TRBD1,14,TRBV10-3,TGTGCCACCGGAATGGGACAGGGAGATCAGCCCCAGCATTTT,CATGMGQGDQPQHF
TRBJ2-6,.,.,15,TRBV28,TGTGCCAGCAGTTTACCCAGCTCTGGGGCCAACGTCCTGACTTTC,CASSLPSSGANVLTF
TRBJ2-1,few,TRBD2,17,TRBV5-4,TGTGCCAGCAGCTGGACTAGCGGGAGGAGTCCCTACAATGAGCAGTTCTTC,CASSWTSGRSPYNEQFF
TRBJ1-1,.,TRBD1,15,TRBV7-8,TGTGCCAGCAGCTTAGCGAGACAGGGAGGCACTGAAGCTTTCTTT,CASSLARQGGTEAFF
TRBJ1-3,.,.,14,TRBV5-5,TGTGCCAGCAGCACACCAGGCTCTGGAAACACCATATATTTT,CASSTPGSGNTIYF
TRBJ1-1,.,.,14,TRBV7-8,TGTGCCAGCAGCCCCCGGGACGGGAACACTGAAGCTTTCTTT,CASSPRDGNTEAFF
TRBJ1-5,few,.,13,TRBV5-6,TGTGCCAGCAGCGCTCATGAGAATCAGCCCCAGCATTTT,CASSAHENQPQHF
TRBJ1-1,.,TRBD1,13,TRBV12-5,TGTGCTAGTGGCGGCAAAGGGACAGGGGAAGCTTTCTTT,CASGGKGTGEAFF
TRBJ1-2,.,TRBD1,13,TRBV5-1,TGCGCCAGCAGCACGACAGGGGCTTATGGCTACACCTTC,CASSTTGAYGYTF
TRBJ2-5,.,.,13,TRBV5-6,TGTGCCAGCAGCCTCGACCAACAAGAGACCCAGTACTTC,CASSLDQQETQYF
TRBJ1-2,few,TRBD1,14,TRBV30,TGTGCCTGGAGTTCGGGACAGGGAGGCTATGGCTACACCTTC,CAWSSGQGGYGYTF
TRBJ1-1,many,TRBD1,14,TRBV6-4,TGTGCCAGCAGTGAAGGGACAGCGAACACTGAAGCTTTCTTT,CASSEGTANTEAFF
TRBJ2-5,.,.,13,TRBV19,TGTGCCAGTAGTATATGGGCCGGGGAGACCCAGTACTTC,CASSIWAGETQYF
TRBJ2-5,few,TRBD1,17,TRBV7-8,TGTGCCAGCAGCCCACATGTCTTAGCTAGCAGGGGGGAGACCCAGTACTTC,CASSPHVLASRGETQYF
TRBJ1-2,few,.,14,TRBV7-8,TGTGCCAGCGGTATGGTCGGAACTAACTATGGCTACACCTTC,CASGMVGTNYGYTF